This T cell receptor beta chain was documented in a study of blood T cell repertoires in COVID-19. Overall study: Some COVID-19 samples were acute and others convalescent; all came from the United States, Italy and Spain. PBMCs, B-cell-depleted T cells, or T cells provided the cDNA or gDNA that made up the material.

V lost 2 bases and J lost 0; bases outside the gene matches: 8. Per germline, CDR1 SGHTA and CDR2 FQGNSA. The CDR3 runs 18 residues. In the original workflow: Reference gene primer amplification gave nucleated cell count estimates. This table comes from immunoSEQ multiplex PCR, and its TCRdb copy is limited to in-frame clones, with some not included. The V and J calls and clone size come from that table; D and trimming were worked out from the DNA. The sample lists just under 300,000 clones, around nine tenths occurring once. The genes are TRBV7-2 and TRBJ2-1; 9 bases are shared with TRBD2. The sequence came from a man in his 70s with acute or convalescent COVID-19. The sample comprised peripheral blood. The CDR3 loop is CASSLPRLAESSYNEQFF. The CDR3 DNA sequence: TGTGCCAGCAGCTTACCGAGACTAGCGGAGAGCTCCTACAATGAGCAGTTCTTC.